These 20 T cell receptor beta chains share one sample of origin, sequenced in a study of blood T cell repertoires in COVID-19. Clones were sequenced by immunoSEQ multiplex PCR, and TCRdb holds only the in-frame ones, with some missing. The sample has around 25,000 clones, around 90% seen once. Material: peripheral blood. The receptors come from a human donor in a cohort sampled during active COVID-19.

This clone was seen a few times. The rearrangement links TRBV7-9 to TRBJ2-7; 8 positions match TRBD2. The CDR3 runs 15 residues. Unmatched junction bases numbered 6, after V lost 0 bases and J lost 5 bases. Germline CDR1 and CDR2: SEHNR and FQNEAQ (reference sequence). The CDR3 bases are TGTGCCAGCAGCTTAGCGCTCGCGGGGGGCCACGAGCAGTACTTC. Protein: CASSLALAGGHEQYF.

The J gene is TRBJ2-2, the V gene TRBV29-1; maybe TRBD2 (5 bases). Germline V gene data show CDR1 as SQVTM and CDR2 as ANQGSEA. The CDR3 is made up of 13 amino acids. The DNA for the CDR3 is TGCGCCCTGAAACTAGGTGACACCGGGGAGCTGTTTTTT. This codes for CALKLGDTGELFF.

This chain links TRBV19 with TRBJ2-2; TRBD1 agrees at 9 bases. This CDR3 is built from 18 residues. Germline trimming cut 2 bases from V and 3 bases from J; bases unmatched to any gene: 10. Germline loops: CDR1 LNHDA, CDR2 SQIVND (reference sequence). The CDR3 here is CASSIRPGQGRDTGELFF. The CDR3 nucleotides are TGTGCCAGTAGTATACGCCCCGGACAGGGGCGGGACACCGGGGAGCTGTTTTTT.

The chain uses TRBV18 and TRBJ2-5, with TRBD2 matching over 14 bases. The CDR3 extends over 16 amino acids. With V trimmed by 6 bases and J by 4 bases, 7 bases remained unmatched. Looked up from germline, CDR1 is KGHSH and CDR2 is LQKENI. This CDR3 is CASSPRTSGRIETQYF. The CDR3 DNA reads as TGTGCCAGCTCGCCCCGGACTAGCGGGAGGATAGAGACCCAGTACTTC.

This clone was found a few times. The chain links TRBV5-4 to TRBJ2-7; TRBD1 matches at 9 bases. J lost 6 bases, V lost 3 bases, and 7 bases had no gene match. CDR1 and CDR2 from the germline V gene are SGHNT and YYREEE (reference sequence). The CDR3 is 14 amino acids. CDR3 nucleotides: TGTGCCAGCAGCTCCCGGGACAGGGTGGGCGAGCAGTACTTC. It codes for CASSSRDRVGEQYF.

This rearrangement joins TRBV28 to TRBJ2-3; 11 bases agree with TRBD2. Germline CDR1 is MDHEN and CDR2 is SYDVKM. The CDR3 consists of 17 residues. J gave up 6 bases and V 4 bases, and 12 bases lay outside the gene matches. This CDR3 is CASSYSEGLAGGDTQYF. Written as DNA, the CDR3 is TGTGCCAGCAGTTACTCGGAAGGACTAGCGGGTGGGGATACGCAGTATTTT.

This clone has a single count. This sequence joins TRBV3-1 (or the pseudogene TRBV3-2) and TRBJ1-2; D is undetermined. The CDR3 runs 13 residues. Germline V gene sequence: CDR1 LGHDT, CDR2 YNNKEL (reference sequence). Trimming removed 4 bases at V and 3 bases at J, with 9 bases between. The DNA of the CDR3 is TGTGCCAGCAGCCTCGAGGCCCACTATGGCTACACCTTC. This gives the protein CASSLEAHYGYTF.

The rearrangement joins TRBV7-9 to TRBJ1-1; a possible D gene is TRBD1 (5 bases). This CDR3 has 15 residues. The V gene's germline CDR1 is SEHNR and CDR2 FQNEAQ (reference sequence). V was cut by 2 bases and J by 4 bases, with 14 bases left in between. The CDR3 spells CASSLWGSLGTEAFF. CDR3 bases: TGTGCCAGCAGCTTATGGGGCTCCCTCGGCACTGAAGCTTTCTTT. The full variable domain, with the rest looked up from reference TRBV7-9 and TRBJ1-1, is DTGVSQNPRHKITKRGQNVTFRCDPISEHNRLYWYRQTLGQGPEFLTYFQNEAQLEKSRLLSDRFSAERPKGSFSTLEIQRTEQGDSAMYLCASSLWGSLGTEAFFGQGTRLTVV.

CDR3 bases: TGTGCCAGCAGCGTAGATTCGGGGGGGACCAGGGGACTGTTTTTT. Amino acid sequence: CASSVDSGGTRGLFF. The chain couples TRBV9 to TRBJ1-4; D perhaps matches TRBD1 (6 bases). V lost 0 bases to trimming and J lost 13 bases, with 19 bases between them. CDR3 length equals 15 residues. The germline gives CDR1 SGDLS, CDR2 YYNGEE.

V gene TRBV5-1 combines with J gene TRBJ2-7, with a weak D call TRBD1 (5 bases). V shed 4 bases and J shed 1 base, with 12 bases lying between them. CDR1 is SGHRS, CDR2 YFSETQ, per germline. The CDR3 totals 14 residues. DNA for the CDR3: TGCGCCAGCAGCCCGGCTCGACAGTCCTACGAGCAGTACTTC. Residues: CASSPARQSYEQYF.

The chain employs TRBV2 and TRBJ1-3; perhaps TRBD1 as D (5 bases). The germline CDR1 and CDR2 sequences are SNHLY and FYNNEI. The CDR3 has 14 amino acids. With 6 bases removed from V and 1 base from J, the gap between germline ends came to 10 bases. The DNA for the CDR3 is TGTGCCAGCAGGACGGACATTTCTGGAAACACCATATATTTT. Translating gives CASRTDISGNTIYF.

The rearrangement joins TRBV2 to TRBJ2-5, with D unclear. The V end was cut by 5 bases, the J end by 2 bases, with 12 bases between. Germline-derived CDR1 and CDR2 are SNHLY and FYNNEI. The CDR3 sequence is 14 residues long. CDR3 DNA sequence: TGTGCCAGCAGTCAACTGACATTACAAGAGACCCAGTACTTC. Translated, it gives CASSQLTLQETQYF. Full variable domain (remainder filled in from reference TRBV2 and TRBJ2-5): EPEVTQTPSHQVTQMGQEVILRCVPISNHLYFYWYRQILGQKVEFLVSFYNNEISEKSEIFDDQFSVERPDGSNFTLKIRSTKLEDSAMYFCASSQLTLQETQYFGPGTRLLVL.

V and J are TRBV20-1 and TRBJ2-1; 10 positions match TRBD2. Germline V CDR1 and CDR2: DFQATT, SNEGSKA (reference sequence). V was clipped by 3 bases and J by 5 bases; unmatched bases: 13. The CDR3 covers 17 residues. CDR3: CSASRAVSGLAHNEQFF. The CDR3 DNA reads TGCAGTGCTAGTAGGGCGGTCTCGGGACTAGCGCACAATGAGCAGTTCTTC.

The rearrangement joins TRBV10-3 to TRBJ2-3, with 13 nucleotides matching TRBD2. This CDR3 has 16 residues. Unmatched junction bases numbered 3, after V lost 6 bases and J lost 0 bases. CDR1 and CDR2 from the germline V gene are ENHRY and SYGVKD. The CDR3, as DNA: TGTGCCATCAGAACTAGCGGGGGGGTCAGCACAGATACGCAGTATTTT. This codes for CAIRTSGGVSTDTQYF.

The chain combines TRBV18 with TRBJ1-6; 8 bases are shared with TRBD1. Germline V gives CDR1 KGHSH, CDR2 LQKENI. The CDR3 runs to 15 residues. With V trimmed by 3 bases and J by 5 bases, 3 bases remained unmatched. CDR3 DNA: TGTGCCAGCTCACCTTCGACAGGGGATAATTCACCCCTCCACTTT. It yields the protein CASSPSTGDNSPLHF. Using reference TRBV18 and TRBJ1-6 for the parts outside the CDR3, the full variable domain is NAGVMQNPRHLVRRRGQEARLRCSPMKGHSHVYWYRQLPEEGLKFMVYLQKENIIDESGMPKERFSAEFPKEGPSILRIQQVVRGDSAAYFCASSPSTGDNSPLHFGNGTRLTVT.

The rearrangement joins TRBV29-1 to TRBJ2-7; maybe TRBD1 (5 bases). CDR3 length: 14 amino acids. The V gene lost 3 bases and the J gene lost 5 bases, with 17 bases spanning the gap. Germline assignment: CDR1 SQVTM and CDR2 ANQGSEA. The CDR3 spells CSVEGQGSFHEQYF. CDR3 bases: TGCAGCGTTGAGGGGCAGGGCAGTTTCCACGAGCAGTACTTC.

The chain couples TRBV3-1 (or the pseudogene TRBV3-2) to TRBJ1-1; 7 positions agree with TRBD1. The CDR3 loop spans 16 amino acids. The junction had 4 bases not matched to a gene; V was cut back by 0 bases and J by 0 bases. Germline V CDR1 and CDR2: LGHDT, YNNKEL (reference sequence). CDR3 sequence reads: CASSQDLDRLNTEAFF. In DNA, the CDR3 is TGTGCCAGCAGCCAAGATTTGGACAGGCTGAACACTGAAGCTTTCTTT.

V gene TRBV2 combines with J gene TRBJ2-5, with 10 nucleotides matching TRBD1. This CDR3 spans 14 amino acids. The ends lost 6 bases at V and 5 bases at J; junction bases unmatched: 6. Germline V gene sequence: CDR1 SNHLY, CDR2 FYNNEI. In DNA form, the CDR3 reads TGTGCCAGCAGCGGGGACAGGGGACCGGAGACCCAGTACTTC. This encodes CASSGDRGPETQYF.

This chain uses TRBV9 with TRBJ2-1, with D perhaps TRBD2 (5 bases). Germline CDR1 reads SGDLS; CDR2 reads YYNGEE. This CDR3 has 15 residues. V dropped 0 bases and J dropped 1 base, with 8 bases sitting between them. CDR3 nucleotides: TGTGCCAGCAGCGTAGAAGGCGGGTCCTACAATGAGCAGTTCTTC. This encodes CASSVEGGSYNEQFF.

This clone was observed once. V gene TRBV7-2 combines with J gene TRBJ1-1, with D tentatively TRBD1 (5 bases). Trimming removed 3 bases at V and 6 bases at J, with 14 bases between. Germline V gene data show CDR1 as SGHTA and CDR2 as FQGNSA. The length of the CDR3 is 14 residues. The CDR3 coding sequence is TGTGCCAGCAGCTTGGGGCCAGGGTACCCTGAAGCTTTCTTT. Its protein product is CASSLGPGYPEAFF.